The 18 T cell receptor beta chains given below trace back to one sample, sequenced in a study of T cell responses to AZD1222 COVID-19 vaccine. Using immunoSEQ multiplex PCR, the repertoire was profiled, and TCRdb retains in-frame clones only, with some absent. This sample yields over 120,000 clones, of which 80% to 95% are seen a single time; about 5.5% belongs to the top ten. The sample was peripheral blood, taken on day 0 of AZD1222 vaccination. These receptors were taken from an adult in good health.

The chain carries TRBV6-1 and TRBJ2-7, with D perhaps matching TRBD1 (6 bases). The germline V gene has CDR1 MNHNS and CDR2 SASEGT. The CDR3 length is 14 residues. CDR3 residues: CASSEAKKTGNMRV. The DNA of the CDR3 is TGTGCCAGCAGTGAAGCGAAGAAAACAGGGAATATGAGGGTC.

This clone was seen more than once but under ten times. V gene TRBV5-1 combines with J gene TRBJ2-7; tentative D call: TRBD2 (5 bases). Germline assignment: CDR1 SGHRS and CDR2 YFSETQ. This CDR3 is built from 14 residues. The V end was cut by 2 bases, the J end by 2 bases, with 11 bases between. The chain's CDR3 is CASSFRTRAYEQYF. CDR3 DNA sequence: TGCGCCAGCAGCTTCCGGACTCGTGCCTACGAGCAGTACTTC.

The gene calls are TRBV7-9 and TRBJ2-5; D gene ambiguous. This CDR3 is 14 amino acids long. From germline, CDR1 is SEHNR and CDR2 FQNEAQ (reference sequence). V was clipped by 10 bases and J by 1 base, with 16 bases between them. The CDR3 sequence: CAIGISKLQETQYF. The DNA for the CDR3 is TGTGCCATTGGAATTAGTAAACTCCAAGAGACCCAGTACTTC. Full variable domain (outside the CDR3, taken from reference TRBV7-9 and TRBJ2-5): DTGVSQNPRHKITKRGQNVTFRCDPISEHNRLYWYRQTLGQGPEFLTYFQNEAQLEKSRLLSDRFSAERPKGSFSTLEIQRTEQGDSAMYLCAIGISKLQETQYFGPGTRLLVL.

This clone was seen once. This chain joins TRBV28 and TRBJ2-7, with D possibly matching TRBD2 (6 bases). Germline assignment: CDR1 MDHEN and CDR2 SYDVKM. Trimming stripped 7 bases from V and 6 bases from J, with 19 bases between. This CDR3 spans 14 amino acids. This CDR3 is CASTNGGGLGEQYF. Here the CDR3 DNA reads TGTGCCAGCACCAATGGGGGAGGTTTGGGCGAGCAGTACTTC.

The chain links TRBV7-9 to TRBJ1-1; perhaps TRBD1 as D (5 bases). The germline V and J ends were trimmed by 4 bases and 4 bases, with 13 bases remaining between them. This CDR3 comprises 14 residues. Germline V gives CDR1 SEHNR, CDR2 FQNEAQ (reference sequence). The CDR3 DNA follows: TGTGCCAGCAGCTCCTTCCGGGGGGGCACTGAAGCTTTCTTT. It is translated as CASSSFRGGTEAFF. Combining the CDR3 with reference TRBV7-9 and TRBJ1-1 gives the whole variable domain DTGVSQNPRHKITKRGQNVTFRCDPISEHNRLYWYRQTLGQGPEFLTYFQNEAQLEKSRLLSDRFSAERPKGSFSTLEIQRTEQGDSAMYLCASSSFRGGTEAFFGQGTRLTVV.

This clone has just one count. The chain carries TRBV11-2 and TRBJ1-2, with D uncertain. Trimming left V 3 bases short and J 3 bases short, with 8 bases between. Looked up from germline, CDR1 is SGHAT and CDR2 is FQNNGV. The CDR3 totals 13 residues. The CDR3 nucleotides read TGTGCCAGCAGCTTGGTACGGGACTATGGCTACACCTTC. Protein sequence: CASSLVRDYGYTF.

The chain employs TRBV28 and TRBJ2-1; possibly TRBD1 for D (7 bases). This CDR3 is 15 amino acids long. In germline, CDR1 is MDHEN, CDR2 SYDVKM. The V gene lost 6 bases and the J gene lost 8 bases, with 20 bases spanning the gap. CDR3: CASRGYTTGEDEQFF. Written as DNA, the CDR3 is TGTGCCAGCAGGGGATACACCACAGGGGAGGATGAGCAGTTCTTC.

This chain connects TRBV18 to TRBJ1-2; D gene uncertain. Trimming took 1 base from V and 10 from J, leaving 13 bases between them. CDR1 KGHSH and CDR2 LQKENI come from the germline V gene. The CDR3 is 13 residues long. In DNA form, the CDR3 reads TGTGCCAGCTCACCACTCCAGACCGGTGACTACACCTTC. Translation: CASSPLQTGDYTF.

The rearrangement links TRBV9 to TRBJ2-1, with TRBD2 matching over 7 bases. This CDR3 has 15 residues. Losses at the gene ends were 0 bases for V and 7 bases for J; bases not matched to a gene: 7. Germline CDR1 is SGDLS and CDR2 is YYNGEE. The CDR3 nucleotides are TGTGCCAGCAGCGTAGGTCTAGCGGCTGAGAATGAGCAGTTCTTC. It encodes CASSVGLAAENEQFF.

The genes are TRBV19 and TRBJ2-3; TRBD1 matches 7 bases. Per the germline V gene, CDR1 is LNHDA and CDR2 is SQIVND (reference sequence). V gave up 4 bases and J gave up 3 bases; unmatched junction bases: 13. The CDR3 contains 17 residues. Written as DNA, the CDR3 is TGTGCCAGTAGTAAACGAGGGGACAGAGTTGGAACAGATACGCAGTATTTT. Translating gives CASSKRGDRVGTDTQYF.

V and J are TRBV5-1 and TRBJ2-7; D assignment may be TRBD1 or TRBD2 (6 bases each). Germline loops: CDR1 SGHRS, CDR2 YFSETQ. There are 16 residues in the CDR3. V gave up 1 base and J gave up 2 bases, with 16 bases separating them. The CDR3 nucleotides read TGCGCCAGCAGCTTGCTACGGCAGGGGACTCCCTACGAGCAGTACTTC. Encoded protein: CASSLLRQGTPYEQYF.

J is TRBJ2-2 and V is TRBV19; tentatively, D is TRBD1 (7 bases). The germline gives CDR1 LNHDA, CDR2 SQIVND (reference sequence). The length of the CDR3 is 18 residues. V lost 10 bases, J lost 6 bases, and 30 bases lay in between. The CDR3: CATNAARGAGVGAGELFF. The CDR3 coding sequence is TGTGCCACCAACGCAGCCAGGGGGGCAGGGGTTGGGGCCGGGGAGCTGTTTTTT. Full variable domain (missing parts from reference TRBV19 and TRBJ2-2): DGGITQSPKYLFRKEGQNVTLSCEQNLNHDAMYWYRQDPGQGLRLIYYSQIVNDFQKGDIAEGYSVSREKKESFPLTVTSAQKNPTAFYLCATNAARGAGVGAGELFFGEGSRLTVL.

The DNA for the CDR3 is TGTGCCAGTAGTATTAACAGGCGAGTTGAGCAGTTCTTC. Translated, it gives CASSINRRVEQFF. The chain employs TRBV19 and TRBJ2-1; D is perhaps TRBD1 (5 bases). Looked up from germline, CDR1 is LNHDA and CDR2 is SQIVND (reference sequence). Trimming stripped 3 bases from V and 9 bases from J, with 12 bases between. This CDR3 is 13 amino acids long.

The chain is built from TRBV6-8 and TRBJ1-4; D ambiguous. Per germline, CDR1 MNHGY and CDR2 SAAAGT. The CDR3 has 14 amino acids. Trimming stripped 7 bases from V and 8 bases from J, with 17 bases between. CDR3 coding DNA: TGTGCCAGCACCCAAAGGGCAGTTCGGGAAAAACTGTTTTTT. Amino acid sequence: CASTQRAVREKLFF.

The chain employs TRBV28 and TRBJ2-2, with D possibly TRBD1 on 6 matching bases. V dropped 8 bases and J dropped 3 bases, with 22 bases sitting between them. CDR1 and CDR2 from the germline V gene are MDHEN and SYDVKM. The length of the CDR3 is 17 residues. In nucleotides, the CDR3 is TGTGCCAGCCGTTCTTTCGGGCAGGGGTTGGACACCGGGGAGCTGTTTTTT. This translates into CASRSFGQGLDTGELFF.

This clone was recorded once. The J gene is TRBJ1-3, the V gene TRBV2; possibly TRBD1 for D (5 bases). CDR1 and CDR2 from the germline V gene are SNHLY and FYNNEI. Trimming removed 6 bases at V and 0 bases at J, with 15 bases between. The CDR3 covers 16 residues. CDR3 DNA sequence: TGTGCCAGCAGCCTACAGGCGACTTTCTCTGGAAACACCATATATTTT. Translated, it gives CASSLQATFSGNTIYF.

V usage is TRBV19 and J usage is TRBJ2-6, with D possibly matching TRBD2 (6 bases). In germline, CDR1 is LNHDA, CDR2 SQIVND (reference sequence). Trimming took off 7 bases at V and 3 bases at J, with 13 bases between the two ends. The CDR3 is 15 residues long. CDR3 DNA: TGTGCCAGTACCATAGGAGGGCTTGGGGCCAACGTCCTGACTTTC. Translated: CASTIGGLGANVLTF.

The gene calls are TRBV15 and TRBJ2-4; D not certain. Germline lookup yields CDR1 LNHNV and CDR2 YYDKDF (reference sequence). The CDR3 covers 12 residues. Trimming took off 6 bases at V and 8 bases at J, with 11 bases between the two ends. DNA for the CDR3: TGTGCCACCAGGGCGAACCTTCACATTCAGTACTTC. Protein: CATRANLHIQYF.